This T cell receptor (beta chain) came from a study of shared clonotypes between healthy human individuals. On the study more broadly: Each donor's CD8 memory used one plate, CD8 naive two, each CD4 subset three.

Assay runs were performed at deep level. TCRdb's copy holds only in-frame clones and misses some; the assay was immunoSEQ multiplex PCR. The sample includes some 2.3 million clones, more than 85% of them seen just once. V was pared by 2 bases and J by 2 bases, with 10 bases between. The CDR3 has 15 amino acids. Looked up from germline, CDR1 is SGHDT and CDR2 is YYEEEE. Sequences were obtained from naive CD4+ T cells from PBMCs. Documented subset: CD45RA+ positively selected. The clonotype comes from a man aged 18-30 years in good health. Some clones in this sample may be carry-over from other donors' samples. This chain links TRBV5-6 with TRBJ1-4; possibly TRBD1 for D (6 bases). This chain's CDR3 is CASSLRQGTNEKLFF. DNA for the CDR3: TGTGCCAGCAGCTTACGGCAGGGGACTAATGAAAAACTGTTTTTT.